Following are 32 T cell receptor beta chains from one sample sequenced in a study of cytomegalovirus exposure and HLA in healthy donors. Primers: 60 Vbeta forward and 13 Jbeta reverse. TCRdb's table, derived via immunoSEQ multiplex PCR, lists solely in-frame clones and lacks some. The sample has about 130,000 clones; more than 9% are singletons. Sequenced material: PBMCs. Every receptor here comes from a woman between 18 and 30 years old in good health and CMV-seropositive.

This clone was detected a few times. CDR3 DNA sequence: TGTGCCAGCACCCACGGGGGCGCGGGGGACCGAGAAAAACTGTTTTTT. Its translation: CASTHGGAGDREKLFF. The chain joins TRBV6-6 to TRBJ1-4; D is perhaps TRBD1 (6 bases). The CDR3 is made up of 16 amino acids. Germline V gene lookup returns CDR1 MNHNY and CDR2 SVGAGI (reference sequence). Trimming stripped 7 bases from V and 8 bases from J, with 23 bases between.

This clone was picked up a small number of times. The V and J genes are TRBV29-1 and TRBJ2-7; 15 bases line up with TRBD2. The CDR3 loop spans 11 amino acids. Germline V gene sequence: CDR1 SQVTM, CDR2 ANQGSEA. Here the CDR3 reads CSGTSGREQYF. CDR3 DNA sequence: TGCAGTGGGACTAGCGGGAGGGAGCAGTACTTC.

This clone was seen only a few times. This rearrangement joins TRBV4-2 to TRBJ1-1; D unclear. CDR1 is LGHNA, CDR2 YNFKEQ, per germline. This CDR3 has 14 amino acids. V was cut by 4 bases and J by 1 base, with 10 bases left in between. The CDR3 here is CASSLGVPNTEAFF. The DNA of the CDR3 is TGTGCCAGCAGCCTGGGAGTCCCGAACACTGAAGCTTTCTTT.

The CDR3: CASSLRGLTVNTEAFF. The CDR3 coding sequence is TGCGCCAGCAGCTTAAGGGGATTGACGGTGAACACTGAAGCTTTCTTT. The chain links TRBV5-1 to TRBJ1-1; a possible D gene is TRBD1 (5 bases). This CDR3 has 16 residues. Trimming stripped 2 bases from V and 0 bases from J, with 14 bases between. In germline, CDR1 is SGHRS, CDR2 YFSETQ.

This clone showed up just a few times. The J gene is TRBJ2-2, the V gene TRBV6-1, with D unresolved. Trimming took 6 bases from V and 3 from J, leaving 11 bases between them. The CDR3 loop spans 14 amino acids. The germline V gene encodes CDR1 MNHNS and CDR2 SASEGT. The CDR3 bases are TGTGCCAGCAGCTCCCTTCAGTACACCGGGGAGCTGTTTTTT. The encoded protein is CASSSLQYTGELFF.

This CDR3 is CASSTGGWSSYEQYF. CDR3 coding DNA: TGTGCCAGCAGCACGGGCGGGTGGAGCTCCTACGAGCAGTACTTC. The J gene is TRBJ2-7, the V gene TRBV5-4, with TRBD2 as a possible D gene (5 bases). This CDR3 comprises 15 residues. Trimming shortened V by 4 bases and J by 0 bases, and 14 bases separated the two germline ends. Germline loops: CDR1 SGHNT, CDR2 YYREEE (reference sequence).

The chain combines TRBV13 with TRBJ2-6, with D maybe TRBD2 (6 bases). Germline V CDR1 and CDR2: PRHDT, FYEKMQ (reference sequence). The CDR3 extends over 16 amino acids. V was trimmed by 0 bases and J by 1 base, leaving 7 bases between them. CDR3 in amino acids: CASSLGEGSGANVLTF. DNA for the CDR3: TGTGCCAGCAGCTTAGGGGAGGGGTCTGGGGCCAACGTCCTGACTTTC.

This clone has just a few counts. This chain links TRBV11-2 with TRBJ2-5, with 7 bases matching TRBD2. The CDR3 is 15 amino acids. Germline V gene sequence: CDR1 SGHAT, CDR2 FQNNGV. Trimming took 5 bases from V and 0 from J; bases not matched to a gene: 6. CDR3 protein: CASSRPGLNQETQYF. Written as DNA, the CDR3 is TGTGCCAGCAGCCGACCGGGACTAAACCAAGAGACCCAGTACTTC.

Worth noting for this clone: Being one base from a much bigger clone, this may be a read error. This chain connects TRBV2 to TRBJ1-1, with a weak D call TRBD1 (5 bases). Looked up from germline, CDR1 is SNHLY and CDR2 is FYNNEI. V was cut by 5 bases and J by 1 base, with 8 bases left in between. The CDR3 is 13 residues long. The CDR3 region is CASSLQGNTEAFF. CDR3 nucleotides: TGTGCCAGCAGTTTGCAGGGGAACACTGAAGCTTTCTTT.

This clone appeared a few times. V is TRBV6-1 and J is TRBJ1-5; D unresolved. The CDR3 consists of 17 residues. The germline CDR1 and CDR2 sequences are MNHNS and SASEGT. V was trimmed by 0 bases and J by 7 bases, leaving 19 bases between them. The CDR3 DNA reads as TGTGCCAGCAGTGAAGCGCTTGGTGGGCAGGTGGGCCAGCCCCAGCATTTT. Protein sequence: CASSEALGGQVGQPQHF.

The genes are TRBV2 and TRBJ2-5; TRBD2 is a possible D gene (5 bases). Looked up from germline, CDR1 is SNHLY and CDR2 is FYNNEI. The CDR3 loop spans 16 amino acids. V was clipped by 2 bases and J by 2 bases, with 15 bases between them. CDR3: CASSEQMAGAQETQYF. DNA for the CDR3: TGTGCCAGCAGTGAACAAATGGCGGGCGCTCAAGAGACCCAGTACTTC.

Turning to this clone: A junction end diverges from the germline sequence, so it may reflect a read error. The chain carries TRBV7-7 and TRBJ2-1, with TRBD1 matching 9 bases. From germline, CDR1 is SSHAT and CDR2 FNYEAQ (reference sequence). The CDR3 extends over 15 amino acids. DNA of the CDR3: TGTGCTAGCAGCTTACGCCCACAGGGGGCTGCTGAGCAGTTCTTC. This translates into CASSLRPQGAAEQFF.

In this sample, this clone turned up a few times. The gene calls are TRBV5-1 and TRBJ1-3; D perhaps matches TRBD1 (6 bases). CDR3 length: 13 amino acids. Per the germline V gene, CDR1 is SGHRS and CDR2 is YFSETQ. Trimming removed 0 bases from V and 8 bases from J, with 9 bases in between. As DNA, the CDR3 is TGCGCCAGCAGCTTGGGGACAGTAGACACCATATATTTT. It specifies CASSLGTVDTIYF.

The chain carries TRBV28 and TRBJ1-5; TRBD1 aligns across 11 bases. Germline V gives CDR1 MDHEN, CDR2 SYDVKM. This CDR3 spans 18 amino acids. Unmatched junction bases numbered 12, after V lost 1 base and J lost 7 bases. The CDR3 is CASSLSPHGQGAQQPQHF. DNA for the CDR3: TGTGCCAGCAGTTTATCCCCCCATGGACAGGGGGCTCAACAGCCCCAGCATTTT. Based on the CDR3 plus reference TRBV28 and TRBJ1-5, the full variable domain is DVKVTQSSRYLVKRTGEKVFLECVQDMDHENMFWYRQDPGLGLRLIYFSYDVKMKEKGDIPEGYSVSREKKERFSLILESASTNQTSMYLCASSLSPHGQGAQQPQHFGDGTRLSIL.

The genes are TRBV7-2 and TRBJ2-1; TRBD2 aligns across 11 bases. The ends lost 2 bases at V and 3 bases at J; junction bases unmatched: 9. The germline V gene has CDR1 SGHTA and CDR2 FQGNSA. This CDR3 region has 18 residues. As DNA, the CDR3 is TGTGCCAGCAGCTTAAAGCCCGCGGGACTAGCGGTCTACAATGAGCAGTTCTTC. Its protein product is CASSLKPAGLAVYNEQFF.

This clone was counted only a few times. V is TRBV27 and J is TRBJ2-7; TRBD1 agrees at 7 bases. V dropped 10 bases and J dropped 6; count of bases not matched to a gene: 12. CDR3 length equals 13 residues. CDR1 is MNHEY and CDR2 is SMNVEV in the germline V gene (reference sequence). The CDR3 region has the DNA TGTGCCACCAGAACAGGGGATAGGTTCGAGCAGTACTTC. Its translation: CATRTGDRFEQYF.

The genes are TRBV5-4 and TRBJ2-5; no definite D call. The last part of the DNA fits TRBJ2-7 better; the J call may be wrong. The CDR3 runs 11 residues. In germline, CDR1 is SGHNT, CDR2 YYREEE (reference sequence). This CDR3 is CASSSPSEQYF. The CDR3 DNA reads TGTGCCAGCAGCTCTCCCTCCGAGCAGTACTTC.

This clone was recorded a few times. This chain links TRBV19 with TRBJ2-5, with a tentative D call TRBD1 (6 bases). Trimming pared 1 base from V and 7 bases from J, leaving 13 bases between. The CDR3 contains 14 residues. Germline-derived CDR1 and CDR2 are LNHDA and SQIVND (reference sequence). The CDR3 region has the DNA TGTGCCAGTAGTATAGGTCAGGGGATCGGGACCCAGTACTTC. Its protein product is CASSIGQGIGTQYF.

V is TRBV6-1 and J is TRBJ2-3, with 7 bases aligning to TRBD1. V lost 8 bases, J lost 2 bases, and 4 bases stayed unmatched. This CDR3 is 13 amino acids long. Germline CDR1 and CDR2: MNHNS and SASEGT. The CDR3 nucleotides read TGTGCCAGCCAACAGGGGAACACAGATACGCAGTATTTT. This sequence encodes CASQQGNTDTQYF.

This rearrangement joins TRBV5-4 to TRBJ2-6; D is possibly TRBD2 (5 bases). V lost 0 bases, J lost 0 bases, and 10 bases lay in between. The germline V gene encodes CDR1 SGHNT and CDR2 YYREEE (reference sequence). The CDR3 covers 17 residues. The CDR3 is CASSLGGLSSGANVLTF. The CDR3 region has the DNA TGTGCCAGCAGCTTGGGCGGGCTATCCTCTGGGGCCAACGTCCTGACTTTC.

The rearrangement uses TRBV6-5 and TRBJ1-6, with D possibly TRBD1 on 6 matching bases. CDR3 length equals 15 residues. Germline CDR1 is MNHEY and CDR2 is SVGAGI. V lost 6 bases, J lost 12 bases, and 21 bases lay in between. The CDR3 DNA follows: TGTGCCAGCAGGGTTTGGGGGGGGGCAAAGGGACCCCTCCACTTT. Its protein product is CASRVWGGAKGPLHF.

This clone was seen a few times. Here the CDR3 DNA reads TGTGCCAGCGCCCCCGGAGCTAACTATGGCTACACCTTC. This translates into CASAPGANYGYTF. This rearrangement joins TRBV28 to TRBJ1-2; D not certain. V lost 8 bases and J lost 0, with 10 bases in between. Germline CDR1 MDHEN, CDR2 SYDVKM. This CDR3 contains 13 residues.

This clone was counted at least ten times. The genes are TRBV27 and TRBJ2-7, with D perhaps TRBD1 (5 bases). The germline gives CDR1 MNHEY, CDR2 SMNVEV (reference sequence). V lost 2 bases and J 7 bases, leaving 9 bases between the germline ends. The CDR3 totals 12 residues. The CDR3 DNA reads as TGTGCCAGCAGTTTAGCAGGGCGAGAGCAGTACTTC. This translates into CASSLAGREQYF.

The gene calls are TRBV2 and TRBJ2-6; 9 bases fit TRBD1. This CDR3 has 17 residues. Germline V gene data show CDR1 as SNHLY and CDR2 as FYNNEI. The V and J ends lost 7 bases and 0 bases, in that order; junction bases with no gene match: 7. CDR3 sequence reads: CASTAGTGFSGANVLTF. CDR3 sequence (DNA): TGTGCCAGCACTGCCGGGACAGGGTTCTCTGGGGCCAACGTCCTGACTTTC.

This rearrangement joins TRBV28 to TRBJ1-3, with TRBD1 as a possible D gene (5 bases). The CDR3 has 14 amino acids. Trimming shortened V by 3 bases and J by 1 base, and 7 bases separated the two germline ends. Germline values: CDR1 MDHEN, CDR2 SYDVKM. CDR3 DNA: TGTGCCAGCAGTTTGGGGGGATCTGGAAACACCATATATTTT. This encodes CASSLGGSGNTIYF.

This clone appeared a few times. The chain joins TRBV4-2 to TRBJ2-7; 9 bases fit TRBD1. The trim removed 3 bases at V and 3 bases at J, leaving 9 bases unmatched. Germline V gene lookup returns CDR1 LGHNA and CDR2 YNFKEQ. This CDR3 is 16 amino acids long. In DNA form, the CDR3 reads TGTGCCAGCAGCCAGGTAATGGACAGGGGAAACTACGAGCAGTACTTC. This codes for CASSQVMDRGNYEQYF.

The V gene is TRBV7-8, the J gene TRBJ2-3, with 7 positions matching TRBD1. The CDR3 is 16 amino acids. Trimming cost V 3 bases and J 6 bases; bases outside gene matches: 12. CDR1 is SGHVS, CDR2 FQNEAQ, per germline. CDR3 DNA sequence: TGTGCCAGCAGCTTCGACAGGGTAGAAGGTTTCGATACGCAGTATTTT. Translated, it gives CASSFDRVEGFDTQYF.

This clone was detected only a few times. The chain uses TRBV5-1 and TRBJ1-3; 7 nucleotides line up with TRBD1. CDR1 is SGHRS, CDR2 YFSETQ, per germline. The length of the CDR3 is 13 residues. V shed 8 bases, J shed 0 bases, and the junction held 2 bases outside the gene matches. CDR3 in amino acids: CARRDSSGNTIYF. CDR3 sequence (DNA): TGCGCCAGAAGGGACAGCTCTGGAAACACCATATATTTT.

As for this clone: The conserved phenylalanine or tryptophan normally closing the CDR3 is absent here, so this likely arose from a read error. V is TRBV4-1 and J is TRBJ2-7, with 8 bases matching TRBD1. Per germline, CDR1 MGHRA and CDR2 YSYEKL. The V and J ends lost 4 bases and 5 bases, in that order; junction bases with no gene match: 10. CDR3 length: 15 amino acids. The CDR3 DNA is TGCGCCAGCAGCCCAAGAACAGGGGGATCCGACGAGCAGTACCTC. Encoded protein: CASSPRTGGSDEQYL.

The V call is TRBV18, the J call TRBJ2-1; 9 bases map to TRBD2. Germline CDR1 KGHSH, CDR2 LQKENI. V was pared by 3 bases and J by 2 bases, with 8 bases of the junction left unmatched. This CDR3 has 17 amino acids. For the CDR3, the DNA is TGTGCCAGCTCACCCTACCCCGGGACTAGCACCTACAATGAGCAGTTCTTC. This codes for CASSPYPGTSTYNEQFF.

This clone turned up a few times. The rearrangement joins TRBV30 to TRBJ1-4; 10 bases line up with TRBD1. Per germline, CDR1 GTSNPN and CDR2 SVGIG (reference sequence). The ends lost 2 bases at V and 2 bases at J; junction bases unmatched: 17. This CDR3 contains 20 residues. The CDR3 loop is CAWSSRTGTGAGNTNEKLFF. The CDR3 nucleotides are TGTGCCTGGAGTTCCCGAACCGGGACAGGGGCCGGAAACACTAATGAAAAACTGTTTTTT. Full variable domain (rest looked up from reference TRBV30 and TRBJ1-4): SQTIHQWPATLVQPVGSPLSLECTVEGTSNPNLYWYRQAAGRGLQLLFYSVGIGQISSEVPQNLSASRPQDRQFILSSKKLLLSDSGFYLCAWSSRTGTGAGNTNEKLFFGSGTQLSVL.

A few counts support this clone. The gene calls are TRBV27 and TRBJ2-5; 10 nucleotides agree with TRBD2. V lost 8 bases to trimming and J lost 0 bases; unmatched junction nucleotides: 12. The CDR3 consists of 17 residues. From germline, CDR1 is MNHEY and CDR2 SMNVEV (reference sequence). The CDR3 protein is CASLFLAGETYQETQYF. The CDR3 bases are TGTGCCAGCCTTTTTCTAGCGGGAGAGACGTACCAAGAGACCCAGTACTTC.